One sample yielded the 5 T cell receptor beta chains listed below, sequenced in a study of neoadjuvant anti-PD-1 for oral cavity cancer. Produced via immunoSEQ multiplex PCR; TCRdb's table is partial and in-frame only. The sample yields just under 70,000 clones, about 85% seen once. Described time point: after neoadjuvant nivolumab, at surgical resection. Sequenced here: PBMCs, sampled after nivolumab (anti-PD-1) treatment. These receptors were collected from a person aged 35 to 85 with oral cavity squamous cell carcinoma.

J is TRBJ2-6 and V is TRBV11-3; 7 bases line up with TRBD1. The length of the CDR3 is 15 residues. With 7 bases clipped from V and 6 bases from J, the junction kept 9 bases outside the gene matches. Germline assignment: CDR1 SGHNT and CDR2 YENEEA. CDR3 coding DNA: TGTGCCAGCAACGGGACAGTGCCTGAGGCCAACGTCCTGACTTTC. Protein sequence: CASNGTVPEANVLTF.

J is TRBJ2-7 and V is TRBV6-6; 11 bases agree with TRBD1. CDR3 length: 15 residues. Trimming removed 6 bases from V and 4 bases from J; junction bases left unmatched: 8. Germline assignment: CDR1 MNHNY and CDR2 SVGAGI (reference sequence). The chain's CDR3 is CASSRGQGAGYEQYF. The CDR3 DNA follows: TGTGCCAGCAGCCGCGGACAGGGGGCCGGGTACGAGCAGTACTTC.

This chain links TRBV5-5 with TRBJ1-5; 9 positions match TRBD1. CDR3 length equals 18 residues. Trimming cost V 1 base and J 2 bases; bases outside gene matches: 10. Germline V CDR1 and CDR2: SGHKS, YYEKEE (reference sequence). CDR3 sequence reads: CASSLKAGTGPGNQPQHF. Here the CDR3 DNA reads TGTGCCAGCAGCTTGAAGGCGGGGACAGGGCCGGGCAATCAGCCCCAGCATTTT. Complete variable domain (other parts from reference TRBV5-5 and TRBJ1-5): DAGVTQSPTHLIKTRGQQVTLRCSPISGHKSVSWYQQVLGQGPQFIFQYYEKEERGRGNFPDRFSARQFPNYSSELNVNALLLGDSALYLCASSLKAGTGPGNQPQHFGDGTRLSIL.

The genes are TRBV28 and TRBJ1-2; D gene ambiguous. The CDR3 has 13 amino acids. In germline, CDR1 is MDHEN, CDR2 SYDVKM. Trimming took off 7 bases at V and 3 bases at J, with 12 bases between the two ends. The CDR3 bases are TGTGCCAGCAACATCCGGGAGCACTATGGCTACACCTTC. Translating it yields CASNIREHYGYTF.

The V gene is TRBV6-1, the J gene TRBJ2-7; 7 bases are a match to TRBD2. Trimming removed 7 bases from V and 6 bases from J; junction bases left unmatched: 12. Germline CDR1 and CDR2: MNHNS and SASEGT. The CDR3 sequence is 14 residues long. The CDR3 nucleotides are TGTGCCAGCATCTGGGGGGGGGAGATATCCGAGCAGTACTTC. Its translation: CASIWGGEISEQYF.